This T cell receptor (beta chain) came from a study of cytomegalovirus exposure and HLA in healthy donors. General study points: As a later analysis revealed, most CMV-associated TCR beta chains appeared HLA-restricted. A missense variant in DCLRE1C was later tied to TCR beta V- and J-gene trimming. Later analysis indicated greater clonal expansion among HLA-associated TCR beta chains than among equally common other chains.

13 Jbeta primers and 60 Vbeta primers were used for the PCR. This table comes from immunoSEQ multiplex PCR, and its TCRdb copy is limited to in-frame clones, with some not included. The repertoire holds 150,000 to 200,000 clones, approximately 86% seen once, with almost 2% in the top ten. Germline V gives CDR1 SEHNR, CDR2 FQNEAQ (reference sequence). After removal of 5 bases from V and 5 bases from J, the junction contained 4 bases not matched to a gene. The CDR3 is 13 residues long. A note on this clone: Its antigen is unknown.

Specimen: PBMCs. The chain links TRBV7-9 to TRBJ1-2; 8 bases are a match to TRBD1. The TCR originated in a woman aged 18-29 years in good health and CMV-seronegative. Here the CDR3 reads CASSPGTGYGYTF. CDR3 DNA sequence: TGTGCCAGCAGCCCCGGGACAGGTTATGGCTACACCTTC. The full variable domain, completed using reference TRBV7-9 and TRBJ1-2, is DTGVSQNPRHKITKRGQNVTFRCDPISEHNRLYWYRQTLGQGPEFLTYFQNEAQLEKSRLLSDRFSAERPKGSFSTLEIQRTEQGDSAMYLCASSPGTGYGYTFGSGTRLTVV.